Presented here are 3 T cell receptor beta chains from one specimen sequenced in a study of blood T cell repertoires in COVID-19. Sequencing used immunoSEQ multiplex PCR; TCRdb keeps in-frame clones, though not all of them. The sample has about 270,000 clones, more than 85% seen once. The sample comprised peripheral blood. The source is a person aged 18 to 30 with COVID-19, enrolled during active disease.

This sequence joins TRBV12-5 and TRBJ1-5; 10 bases align to TRBD1. After removal of 4 bases from V and 5 bases from J, the junction contained 5 bases not matched to a gene. The CDR3 is 15 residues long. Germline CDR1 is LGHNT and CDR2 is FRNRAP. CDR3 sequence: CASGSGTGDHQPQHF. The DNA of the CDR3 is TGTGCTAGTGGTTCCGGGACAGGGGATCATCAGCCCCAGCATTTT.

This chain connects TRBV2 to TRBJ2-5; D perhaps matches TRBD2 (7 bases). V gave up 0 bases and J gave up 4 bases, with 12 bases separating them. The germline gives CDR1 SNHLY, CDR2 FYNNEI. This CDR3 comprises 15 residues. CDR3 DNA: TGTGCCAGCAGTGAAGCGGGAGGGGGGGCAGAGACCCAGTACTTC. Residues: CASSEAGGGAETQYF.

This clone was detected only once. The chain is built from TRBV10-3 and TRBJ1-4; D might be TRBD1 (6 bases). Germline V gene lookup returns CDR1 ENHRY and CDR2 SYGVKD. Trimming left V 2 bases short and J 3 bases short, with 16 bases between. The CDR3 is made up of 17 amino acids. DNA for the CDR3: TGTGCCATCAGTGAGGGAACAGGGATTAGTTCTAATGAAAAACTGTTTTTT. Its translation is CAISEGTGISSNEKLFF.